This is a list of T cell receptor beta chains from one sample in a study of vaccination and CD4 T cells after COVID-19. No antigen is known for these receptors. In TCRdb, the PCR reads were re-called with MiXCR into one record per CDR3 protein. This sample yields 8,500 to 9,500 distinct CDR3 sequences, of which roughly 42% are seen a single time; under 13% belongs to the top ten. Sequencing input: CD4+ T cells from blood, cultured in vitro. These receptors were obtained from a human donor in good health. CDR3s include the opening cysteine and the closing phenylalanine or tryptophan. Expanded clones are given a class, and other clones once, few, many or no size at all.

clone_size	v_call	j_call	cdr3_aa
few	TRBV6-5	TRBJ2-3	CASSSEGGGTDTQYF
NA	TRBV12-3/TRBV12-4	TRBJ1-2	CASSLRGSDGYTF
NA	TRBV20-1	TRBJ2-3	CSAGLAGGTDTQYF
NA	TRBV11-2	TRBJ2-1	CASSHQAATYNEQFF
NA	TRBV12-3/TRBV12-4	TRBJ2-7	CASALSGREDSYEQYF
NA	TRBV27	TRBJ1-5	CASRTGTNQPQHF
few	TRBV7-2	TRBJ2-5	CASSLTLQTQYF
NA	TRBV7-6	TRBJ1-2	CASSSDSNYGYTF
NA	TRBV6-5	TRBJ1-2	CASSYTPAGTIESYTF
few	TRBV27	TRBJ1-1	CASSLSTGATEAFF
NA	TRBV7-9	TRBJ1-1	CASSLTGQPGVPNTEAFF
NA	TRBV12-3/TRBV12-4	TRBJ2-5	CASSLAQETQYF
few	TRBV10-2	TRBJ2-7	CASRVGVAYEQYF
few	TRBV20-1	TRBJ2-4	CSASNSYKNIQYF
NA	TRBV20-1	TRBJ2-5	CSARDPLQETQYF
large	TRBV20-1	TRBJ2-4	CSAWTSGRNLAKNIQYF
few	TRBV20-1	TRBJ1-6	CSARDTGAGGNSPLHF
NA	TRBV2	TRBJ1-1	CASNNRQGGNTEAFF
once	TRBV6-2/TRBV6-3	TRBJ1-1	CASRNGGPNTEAFF
NA	TRBV20-1	TRBJ2-5	CSATRLAGGPPETQYF
NA	TRBV5-5	TRBJ2-5	CASSYKPGQGQETQYF
NA	TRBV6-1	TRBJ1-6	CASRQYNSPLHF
NA	TRBV20-1	TRBJ2-1	CSASEIGGRGEQFF
NA	TRBV6-1	TRBJ2-7	CASSVIYEQYF
NA	TRBV4-3	TRBJ2-6	CASSQRPITWGAGANVLTF
NA	TRBV20-1	TRBJ1-5	CSALRAGARSNQPQHF
NA	TRBV19	TRBJ2-3	CASSSRTSGGSTDTQYF
few	TRBV6-2/TRBV6-3	TRBJ2-3	CASSPVGGSTDTQYF
few	TRBV27	TRBJ2-3	CASSFRGGVTDTQYF
NA	TRBV7-8	TRBJ2-1	CASRGQGTYNEQFF
NA	TRBV20-1	TRBJ1-1	CSASPGHRNTEAFF
NA	TRBV27	TRBJ2-3	CASSLLFGVTDTQYF
NA	TRBV28	TRBJ2-7	CASSLRLGAWETYEQYF
few	TRBV19	TRBJ1-5	CASSLPRRTPGGEPQHF
few	TRBV30	TRBJ1-2	CAWSVKGPGYGYTF
NA	TRBV5-3	TRBJ1-1	CASSPGPLNTEAFF
few	TRBV12-3/TRBV12-4	TRBJ1-5	CASSSAGPIYSNQPQHF
few	TRBV29-1	TRBJ2-5	CSVVLAGVKTQYF
few	TRBV24-1	TRBJ2-2	CATSEGGGAYGELFF
NA	TRBV2	TRBJ1-1	CASQPYMNTEAFF
few	TRBV6-1	TRBJ2-7	CASMYRERYF
NA	TRBV24-1	TRBJ2-7	CATSEGTWRAYEQYF
few	TRBV6-1	TRBJ2-7	CASLDSPSSYEQYF
few	TRBV19	TRBJ1-2	CASRHQGVVYGYTF
few	TRBV6-5	TRBJ1-5	CASSSAAEPQHF
NA	TRBV6-1	TRBJ2-1	CASSDQGLAGTYNEQFF
NA	TRBV20-1	TRBJ2-3	CSARDQFRGGNTDTQYF
NA	TRBV19	TRBJ2-5	CASSISLGQQETQYF
NA	TRBV7-2	TRBJ1-5	CASSLTQLNQPQHF
once	TRBV5-1	TRBJ1-1	CASSRQGLDTEAFF
NA	TRBV20-1	TRBJ2-5	CSATGYGTGVPVETQYF
NA	TRBV20-1	TRBJ1-4	CSARGGSSNEKLFF
NA	TRBV19	TRBJ2-5	CASSIWAGQGKETQYF
few	TRBV6-5	TRBJ2-1	CASSSVGSYNEQFF
NA	TRBV20-1	TRBJ2-5	CSAREFSSGETQYF
NA	TRBV6-1	NA	CASAPLAGEGEQYF
few	TRBV10-3	TRBJ1-5	CAIRDSTSNQPQHF
once	TRBV5-4	TRBJ2-3	CASSLADTQYF
few	TRBV12-3/TRBV12-4	TRBJ1-3	CASSLEDYSGNTIYF